This T cell receptor (beta chain) came from a study of blood T cell repertoires in COVID-19. This CDR3 has 17 amino acids. With 4 bases clipped from V and 0 bases from J, the junction kept 12 bases outside the gene matches. Germline V lookup: CDR1 SGHRS, CDR2 YFSETQ. Produced via immunoSEQ multiplex PCR; TCRdb's table is partial and in-frame only. The profile covers approximately 120,000 clones, with more than 75% appearing a single time and over 1.5% taken by the ten largest. Sequenced material: peripheral blood. The chain couples TRBV5-1 to TRBJ2-7; 8 nucleotides align to TRBD2. This clonotype was obtained from a human donor in a cohort sampled during active COVID-19. CDR3 amino acids: CASSLQPSGPSSYEQYF. CDR3 nucleotides: TGCGCCAGCAGCCTCCAACCTAGCGGGCCGAGCTCCTACGAGCAGTACTTC.